The next 5 T cell receptor beta chains were all read from a single sample in a study of CD8 T cells in Susac syndrome. An input of roughly 0.45 to 1 ug of RNA was subjected to reverse transcription using random hexamers. TCRdb independently ran MiXCR on the immunoSEQ multiplex PCR reads; one entry per CDR3 protein. The table shows 150,000 to 200,000 distinct CDR3 sequences, with around 94% occurring only once. Sample: CD4+ T cells from PBMCs. These receptors were taken from a human donor with multiple sclerosis.

The chain employs TRBV2 and TRBJ2-7; no reliable D call. The CDR3 extends over 16 amino acids. The V end lost 6 bases, the J end lost 3 bases, and 21 bases lay between the germline ends. Germline V gene sequence: CDR1 SNHLY, CDR2 FYNNEI. CDR3 residues: CASSDRWARIDYEQYF. Written as DNA, the CDR3 is TGTGCCAGCAGCGACCGATGGGCCCGGATAGACTACGAGCAGTACTTC.

This clonotype was seen just once. This sequence joins TRBV27 and TRBJ2-5; D unclear. Germline CDR1 and CDR2: MNHEY and SMNVEV (reference sequence). Trimming shortened V by 5 bases and J by 5 bases, and 12 bases separated the two germline ends. The CDR3 extends over 13 amino acids. Written as DNA, the CDR3 is TGTGCCAGCAGTCCCCCCAATGCGGAGACCCAGTACTTC. It specifies CASSPPNAETQYF.

This chain joins TRBV18 and TRBJ2-1, with D possibly matching TRBD1 (6 bases). The V gene lost 3 bases and the J gene lost 7 bases, with 19 bases spanning the gap. This CDR3 has 16 residues. CDR1 and CDR2 from the germline V gene are KGHSH and LQKENI. CDR3 sequence reads: CASSPPGQGISNEQFF. The CDR3 nucleotides are TGTGCCAGCTCACCCCCCGGGCAGGGGATATCGAATGAGCAGTTCTTC.

The J gene is TRBJ2-7, the V gene TRBV29-1; D may be TRBD1 (6 bases). CDR3 length equals 12 residues. Trimming removed 7 bases from V and 2 bases from J, with 12 bases in between. Per the germline V gene, CDR1 is SQVTM and CDR2 is ANQGSEA. This CDR3 reads CSASGTTYEQYF. In DNA, the CDR3 is TGCAGCGCCTCCGGGACAACCTACGAGCAGTACTTC.

This clonotype has just one count. V gene TRBV9 combines with J gene TRBJ2-7, with 7 bases matching TRBD1. Germline loops: CDR1 SGDLS, CDR2 YYNGEE. The CDR3 is made up of 14 amino acids. The V and J ends lost 7 bases and 6 bases, in that order; junction bases with no gene match: 13. CDR3 nucleotide sequence: TGTGCCAGCGGGGGACAGTTTAGGCAGGGCGAGCAGTACTTC. Protein: CASGGQFRQGEQYF.